The present T cell receptor beta chain was sequenced within a study of blood T cells in healthy people across ages (dated by TCRdb to between 2014 and 2016). Regarding the complete study: In model experiments, template switching captured about one uniquely barcoded TCR beta cDNA molecule for every two T cells. Four age groups were formed from the donors: young (average approximately 15 years), middle-aged (approximately 40), aged (approximately 60) and long-lived (less than 85). Using deep sequencing normalized with unique cDNA molecular identifiers, the study measured how TCR beta repertoire diversity changes with age. For two donors (one aged 18 to 30 and one aged 80 or older), the study analyzed two additional independent replicas of 1 million unique cDNA reads from the same blood draw. To avoid experimental bias, donors of different ages were distributed randomly across sequencing lanes.

Here is what the overall study found, with its caveats: There was a strong correlation between observed TCR beta diversity and the percentage of naive T cells measured by flow cytometry. Estimates of total diversity from one million sequenced T cells were regarded as lower bounds and underestimates. Since profiling was done on bulk unsorted PBMCs, naive and antigen-experienced compartments could not be conclusively compared. Because donor CMV infection status was unknown, age-related changes in expanded clonotypes were potentially confounded. Compared with the aged group, more naive CD4+ T cells, fewer expanded clones and increased TCR diversity were shown by the long-lived group, suggesting age selection. Observed TCR beta diversity per million T cells fell roughly linearly with age, and a significant reduction was already apparent by age about 43.

This clonotype has a handful of counts. Its target antigen remains unknown. Base qualities are not at hand, and no much larger clone is one base apart. Library generation was performed with 5' RACE. Sequencing instrument: Illumina HiSeq 2500. A second roughly 6 to 11 cycle PCR used a sample-barcoded 5' primer and a J-beta primer mix. A unique molecular identifier was introduced onto each TCR beta cDNA molecule by a template-switch 5' adaptor carrying 12 random nucleotides. Each sample yielded at least 2.5 million CDR3-containing paired-end reads. All of the RNA was converted into first-strand cDNA using the Mint cDNA synthesis kit, with a TRBC-specific oligonucleotide serving as the primer. After uracil-DNA glycosylase treatment, a first 18-cycle PCR used universal primers M1SS and BC2_uni_R on all cDNA. In the source study's methods: For normalization, 1 million high-quality reads were randomly selected from each sample, with every read carrying a distinct molecular identifier. Reads with shared molecular identifiers were discarded instead of being binned into consensus sequences. MiTCR, with a Q25 quality threshold and the strictest error-elimination algorithm, was used for CDR3 identification, clonotype clustering and error correction. A nonparametric unseen species model using Euler transformation provided a lower-bound estimate of total TCR beta diversity. The public sequencing data were trimmed at Q25 with fastp and processed into clonotypes with MiXCR by TCRdb, which kept only in-frame beta chains. For every CDR3 protein sequence, its rows merge into one entry that carries the most common genes and DNA. The V and J calls and clone size are TCRdb's, not the authors'. The sample has roughly 1,700,000 distinct CDR3 sequences on record, approximately 28% of them singletons. The ten largest clones capture 6.5% to 8.5% of the sample.

Donors were 40 or so systemically healthy Caucasian individuals from Russia aged roughly 6 to 100 years. Each donor gave about 9.2 milliliters of peripheral blood, drawn into EDTA-treated Vacutainer tubes. PBMCs were isolated by Ficoll-Paque density-gradient centrifugation, with at least 6 million obtained per sample. Total RNA, at least 6 micrograms per sample, was extracted from PBMCs with Trizol reagent. For every donor, flow cytometry on a PBMC aliquot measured the percentage of naive CD45RAhigh/CD27high T cells. There are 12 amino acids in the CDR3, from cysteine to phenylalanine inclusive. Only the CDR3 DNA stays, 36 bases, in frame from base 1. Relative to germline, V is 2 bases shorter and J is 4 bases shorter, with 8 bases between their ends. CDR1 DFQATT and CDR2 SNEGSKA were looked up in the germline V gene (reference sequence).

Recombination joined TRBV20-1 with TRBJ2-5; the D segment cannot be called with confidence. Sample: blood. This TCR derives from a woman in her thirties in good health. The encoded CDR3 is CSARIGGETQYF. The DNA sequence is as follows: TGCAGTGCTAGAATTGGCGGAGAGACCCAGTACTTC.